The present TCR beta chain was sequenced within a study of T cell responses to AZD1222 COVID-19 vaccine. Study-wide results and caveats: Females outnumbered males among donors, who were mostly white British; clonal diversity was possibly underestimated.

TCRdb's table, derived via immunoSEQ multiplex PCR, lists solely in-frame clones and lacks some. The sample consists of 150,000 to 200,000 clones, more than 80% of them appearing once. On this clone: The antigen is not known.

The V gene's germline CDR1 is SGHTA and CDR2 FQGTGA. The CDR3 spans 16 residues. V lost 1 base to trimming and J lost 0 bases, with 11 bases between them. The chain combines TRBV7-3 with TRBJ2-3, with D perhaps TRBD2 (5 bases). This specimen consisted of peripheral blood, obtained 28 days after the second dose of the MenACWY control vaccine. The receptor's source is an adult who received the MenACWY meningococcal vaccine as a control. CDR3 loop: CASSLNPPGSTDTQYF. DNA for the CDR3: TGTGCCAGCAGCTTAAACCCTCCGGGGAGCACAGATACGCAGTATTTT.